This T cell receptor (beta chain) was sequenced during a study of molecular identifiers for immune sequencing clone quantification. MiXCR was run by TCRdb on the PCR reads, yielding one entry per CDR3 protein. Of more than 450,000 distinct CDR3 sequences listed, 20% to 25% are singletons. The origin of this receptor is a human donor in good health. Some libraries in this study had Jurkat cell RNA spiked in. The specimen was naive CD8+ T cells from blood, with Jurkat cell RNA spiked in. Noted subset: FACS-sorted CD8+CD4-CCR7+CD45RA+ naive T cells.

CDR3 protein: CATDEGYGANVLTF. The CDR3 nucleotides read TGTGCCACCGACGAGGGGTATGGGGCCAACGTCCTGACTTTC. The J gene is TRBJ2-6, the V gene TRBV12-3 or TRBV12-4, with D perhaps TRBD1 or TRBD2 (5 bases each). V lost 10 bases to trimming and J lost 3 bases, with 13 bases between them. There are 14 residues in the CDR3.